This T cell receptor (beta chain) was obtained from a study of cytomegalovirus exposure and HLA in healthy donors. The junction had 2 bases not matched to a gene; V was cut back by 5 bases and J by 4 bases. CDR1 and CDR2 (germline): MNHNY, SVGAGI (reference sequence). This CDR3 contains 14 residues. This table comes from immunoSEQ multiplex PCR, and its TCRdb copy is limited to in-frame clones, with some not included. The sample gives 100,000 to 150,000 clones, roughly 89% of which show up once; 3% to 4% is in the top ten. Material for sequencing was PBMCs. The chain joins TRBV6-6 to TRBJ1-2; 12 nucleotides match TRBD1. The TCR sequence derives from a young man in good health and CMV-seronegative. The CDR3 reads CASSLGQGAYGYTF. CDR3 bases: TGTGCCAGCAGTCTGGGACAGGGGGCCTATGGCTACACCTTC.